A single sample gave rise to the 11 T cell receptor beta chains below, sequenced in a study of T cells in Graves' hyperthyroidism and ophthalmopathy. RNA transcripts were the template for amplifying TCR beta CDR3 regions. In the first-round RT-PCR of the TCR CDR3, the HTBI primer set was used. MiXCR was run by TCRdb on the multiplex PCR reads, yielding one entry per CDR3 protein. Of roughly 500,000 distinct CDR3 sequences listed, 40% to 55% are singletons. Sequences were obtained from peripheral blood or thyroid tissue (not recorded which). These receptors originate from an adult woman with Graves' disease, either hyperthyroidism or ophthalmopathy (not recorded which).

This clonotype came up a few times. The CDR3 spells CASEQGGIETQYF. CDR3 DNA sequence: TGTGCCAGCGAACAGGGAGGTATTGAGACCCAGTACTTC. V is TRBV2 and J is TRBJ2-5; D tentatively reads TRBD1 or TRBD2 (6 bases each). Per the germline V gene, CDR1 is SNHLY and CDR2 is FYNNEI. The CDR3 is 13 amino acids. V shed 8 bases and J shed 5 bases, with 15 bases lying between them.

The CDR3 sequence: CSAPGSHEQYF. In nucleotides, the CDR3 is TGCAGTGCTCCAGGGTCCCACGAGCAGTACTTC. This chain links TRBV20-1 with TRBJ2-7; TRBD1 is a possible D gene (5 bases). The V and J ends lost 5 bases and 5 bases respectively, with 10 bases between them. The length of the CDR3 is 11 residues. Germline V gene lookup returns CDR1 DFQATT and CDR2 SNEGSKA (reference sequence).

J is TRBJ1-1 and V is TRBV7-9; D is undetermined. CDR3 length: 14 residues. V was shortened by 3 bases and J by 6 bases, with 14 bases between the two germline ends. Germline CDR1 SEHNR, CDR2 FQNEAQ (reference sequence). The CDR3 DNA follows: TGTGCCAGCAGCTTGGGAGCGGGGAAGTCTGAAGCTTTCTTT. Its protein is CASSLGAGKSEAFF. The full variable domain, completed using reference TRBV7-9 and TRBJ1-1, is DTGVSQNPRHKITKRGQNVTFRCDPISEHNRLYWYRQTLGQGPEFLTYFQNEAQLEKSRLLSDRFSAERPKGSFSTLEIQRTEQGDSAMYLCASSLGAGKSEAFFGQGTRLTVV.

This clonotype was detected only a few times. CDR3 coding DNA: TGTGCCAGCAGCCCCGGGGACAGGCCAACCGGACCCCTCCACTTT. Its protein product is CASSPGDRPTGPLHF. V and J are TRBV7-8 and TRBJ1-6, with 8 bases aligning to TRBD1. The CDR3 covers 15 residues. The germline CDR1 and CDR2 sequences are SGHVS and FQNEAQ. V shed 5 bases, J shed 12 bases, and the junction held 12 bases outside the gene matches.

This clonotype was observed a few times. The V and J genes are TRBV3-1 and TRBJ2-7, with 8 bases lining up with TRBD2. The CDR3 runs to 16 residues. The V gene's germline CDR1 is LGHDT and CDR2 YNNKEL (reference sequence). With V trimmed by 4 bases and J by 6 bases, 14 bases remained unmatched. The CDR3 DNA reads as TGTGCCAGCAGCCCCCTAAAACAAGCGGGAGTATCCGAGCAGTACTTC. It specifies CASSPLKQAGVSEQYF.

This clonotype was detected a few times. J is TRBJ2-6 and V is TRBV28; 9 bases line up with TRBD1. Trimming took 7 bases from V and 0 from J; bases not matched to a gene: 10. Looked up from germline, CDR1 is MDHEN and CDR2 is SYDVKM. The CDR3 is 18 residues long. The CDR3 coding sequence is TGTGCCAGCAATAGACCGGGACAGGGCCTCTCTGGGGCCAACGTCCTGACTTTC. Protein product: CASNRPGQGLSGANVLTF.

DNA of the CDR3: TGTGCCAGCAGCCAGCCTGGGGGGGGGGCTAATTCACCCCTCCACTTT. It codes for CASSQPGGGANSPLHF. The chain has TRBV7-9 and TRBJ1-6, with a weak D call TRBD1 (6 bases). Trimming left V 5 bases short and J 6 bases short, with 17 bases between. CDR3 length: 16 residues. Germline-derived CDR1 and CDR2 are SEHNR and FQNEAQ (reference sequence).

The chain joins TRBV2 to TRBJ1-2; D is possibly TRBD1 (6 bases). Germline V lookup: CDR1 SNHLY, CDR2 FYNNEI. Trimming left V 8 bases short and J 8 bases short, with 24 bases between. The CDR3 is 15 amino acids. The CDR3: CASGLEGRGGMGYTF. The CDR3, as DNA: TGTGCCAGCGGTCTGGAGGGCAGGGGTGGTATGGGCTACACCTTC.

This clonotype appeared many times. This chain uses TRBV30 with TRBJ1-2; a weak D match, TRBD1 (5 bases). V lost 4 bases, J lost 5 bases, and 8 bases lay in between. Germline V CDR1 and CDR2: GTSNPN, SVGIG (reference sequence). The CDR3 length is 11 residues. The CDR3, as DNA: TGTGCCTGGATTGGGGGGTATGGCTACACCTTC. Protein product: CAWIGGYGYTF. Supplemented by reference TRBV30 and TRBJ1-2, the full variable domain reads SQTIHQWPATLVQPVGSPLSLECTVEGTSNPNLYWYRQAAGRGLQLLFYSVGIGQISSEVPQNLSASRPQDRQFILSSKKLLLSDSGFYLCAWIGGYGYTFGSGTRLTVV.

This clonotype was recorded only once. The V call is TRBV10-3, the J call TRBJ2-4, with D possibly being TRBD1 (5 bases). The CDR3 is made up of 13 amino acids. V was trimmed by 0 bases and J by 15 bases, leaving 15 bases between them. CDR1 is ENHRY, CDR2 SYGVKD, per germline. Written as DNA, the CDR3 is TGTGCCATCAGTGAGTCGGCAGGGTTAAAGCCGTACTTC. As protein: CAISESAGLKPYF.

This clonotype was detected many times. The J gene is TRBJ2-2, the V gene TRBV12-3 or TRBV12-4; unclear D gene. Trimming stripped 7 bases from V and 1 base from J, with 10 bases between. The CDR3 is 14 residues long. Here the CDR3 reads CASIPYENTGELFF. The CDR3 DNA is TGTGCCAGCATTCCCTATGAGAACACCGGGGAGCTGTTTTTT.